This T cell receptor (beta chain) was retrieved from a study of cytomegalovirus exposure and HLA in healthy donors. Study-wide results and limits: Per published reports, the classifier diagnosed cytomegalovirus status with high specificity and sensitivity.

In the PCR, 60 Vbeta and 13 Jbeta primers were used. Sequencing used immunoSEQ multiplex PCR; TCRdb keeps in-frame clones, though not all of them. The sample data list around 210,000 clones. With regard to this clone: Antigen unknown.

V dropped 10 bases and J dropped 2; count of bases not matched to a gene: 14. The CDR3 contains 17 residues. The V gene's germline CDR1 is MDHEN and CDR2 SYDVKM. The receptor was isolated from a woman aged 25 to 39 in good health and CMV-seropositive. The chain carries TRBV28 and TRBJ2-5; 12 nucleotides line up with TRBD2. Source material: PBMCs. The DNA of the CDR3 is TGTGCCACCAGAGACGGACTAGCGGGAATTCTACAAGAGACCCAGTACTTC. Protein product: CATRDGLAGILQETQYF.